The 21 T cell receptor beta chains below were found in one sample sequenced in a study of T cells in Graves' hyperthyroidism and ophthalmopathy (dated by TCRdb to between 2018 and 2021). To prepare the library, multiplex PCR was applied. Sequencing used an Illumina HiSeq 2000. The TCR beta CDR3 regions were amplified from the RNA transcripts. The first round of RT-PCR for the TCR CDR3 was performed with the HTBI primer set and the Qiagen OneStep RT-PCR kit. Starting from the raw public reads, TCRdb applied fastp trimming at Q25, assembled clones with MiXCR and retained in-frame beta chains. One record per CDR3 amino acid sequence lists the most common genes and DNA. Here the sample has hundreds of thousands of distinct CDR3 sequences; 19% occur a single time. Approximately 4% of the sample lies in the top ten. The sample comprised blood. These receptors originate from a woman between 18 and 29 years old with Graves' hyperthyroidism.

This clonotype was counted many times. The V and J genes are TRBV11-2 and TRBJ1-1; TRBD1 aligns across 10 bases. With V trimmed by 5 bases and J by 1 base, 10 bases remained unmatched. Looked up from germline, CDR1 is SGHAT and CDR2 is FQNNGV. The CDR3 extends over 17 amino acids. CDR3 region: CASSPRTGGESNTEAFF. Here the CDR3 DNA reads TGTGCCAGCAGCCCCCGGACAGGGGGTGAGTCGAACACTGAAGCTTTCTTT.

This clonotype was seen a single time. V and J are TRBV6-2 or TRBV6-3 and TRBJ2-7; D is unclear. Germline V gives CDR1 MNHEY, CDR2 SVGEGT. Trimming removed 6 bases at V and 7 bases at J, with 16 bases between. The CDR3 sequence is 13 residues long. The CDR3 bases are TGTGCCAGCAGCCAAGGCCCCCTTGAAGAGCAGTACTTC. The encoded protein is CASSQGPLEEQYF.

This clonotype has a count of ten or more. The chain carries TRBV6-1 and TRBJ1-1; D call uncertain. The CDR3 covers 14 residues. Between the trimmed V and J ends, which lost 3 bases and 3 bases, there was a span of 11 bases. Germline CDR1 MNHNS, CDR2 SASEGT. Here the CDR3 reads CASSERTRDTEAFF. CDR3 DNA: TGTGCCAGCAGTGAGAGGACCCGGGACACTGAAGCTTTCTTT.

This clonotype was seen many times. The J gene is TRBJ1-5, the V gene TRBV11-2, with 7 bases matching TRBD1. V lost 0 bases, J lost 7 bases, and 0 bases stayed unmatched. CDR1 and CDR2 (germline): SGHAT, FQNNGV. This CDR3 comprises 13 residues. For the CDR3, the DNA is TGTGCCAGCAGCTTAGACAGGGGGCAGCCCCAGCATTTT. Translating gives CASSLDRGQPQHF. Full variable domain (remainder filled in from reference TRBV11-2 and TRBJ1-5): EAGVAQSPRYKIIEKRQSVAFWCNPISGHATLYWYQQILGQGPKLLIQFQNNGVVDDSQLPKDRFSAERLKGVDSTLKIQPAKLEDSAVYLCASSLDRGQPQHFGDGTRLSIL.

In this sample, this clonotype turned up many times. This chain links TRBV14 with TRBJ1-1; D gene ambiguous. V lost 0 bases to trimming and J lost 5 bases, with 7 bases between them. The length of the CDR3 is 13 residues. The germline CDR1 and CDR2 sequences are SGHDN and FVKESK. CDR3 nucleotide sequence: TGTGCCAGCAGCCAAGAAATGGAGACTGAAGCTTTCTTT. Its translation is CASSQEMETEAFF.

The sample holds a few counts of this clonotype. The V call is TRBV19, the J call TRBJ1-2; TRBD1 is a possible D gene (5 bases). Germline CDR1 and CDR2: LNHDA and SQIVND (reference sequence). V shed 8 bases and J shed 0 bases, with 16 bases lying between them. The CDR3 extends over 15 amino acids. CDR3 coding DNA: TGTGCCAGTCGTCAAAACGGGGCTCCTAACTATGGCTACACCTTC. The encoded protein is CASRQNGAPNYGYTF.

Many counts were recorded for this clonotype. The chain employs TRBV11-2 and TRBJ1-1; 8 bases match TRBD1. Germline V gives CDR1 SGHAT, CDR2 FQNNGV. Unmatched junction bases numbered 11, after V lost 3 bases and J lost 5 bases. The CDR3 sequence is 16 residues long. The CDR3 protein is CASSFRPGGGTTEAFF. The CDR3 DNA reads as TGTGCCAGCAGCTTTAGACCAGGGGGCGGTACTACTGAAGCTTTCTTT.

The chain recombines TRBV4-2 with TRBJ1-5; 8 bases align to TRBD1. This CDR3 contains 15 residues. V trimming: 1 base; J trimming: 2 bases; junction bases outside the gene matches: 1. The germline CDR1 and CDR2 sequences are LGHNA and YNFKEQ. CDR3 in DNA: TGTGCCAGCAGCCAAGCGACAGGGGGCAATCAGCCCCAGCATTTT. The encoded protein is CASSQATGGNQPQHF.

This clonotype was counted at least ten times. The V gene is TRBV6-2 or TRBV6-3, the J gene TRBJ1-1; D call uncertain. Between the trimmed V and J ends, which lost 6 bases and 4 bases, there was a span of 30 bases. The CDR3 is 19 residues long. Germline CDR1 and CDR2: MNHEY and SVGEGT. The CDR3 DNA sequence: TGTGCCAGCAGCCCTAAGGTCCTTTGGGAAGAAGGTTGGGTCACTGAAGCTTTCTTT. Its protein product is CASSPKVLWEEGWVTEAFF.

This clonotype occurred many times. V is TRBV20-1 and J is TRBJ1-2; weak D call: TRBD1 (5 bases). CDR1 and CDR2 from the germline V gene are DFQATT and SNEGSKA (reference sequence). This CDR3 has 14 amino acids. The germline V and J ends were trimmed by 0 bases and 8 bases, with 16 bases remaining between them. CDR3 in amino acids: CSARDRRGNWGYTF. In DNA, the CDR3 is TGCAGTGCTAGAGATCGGCGGGGGAATTGGGGCTACACCTTC.

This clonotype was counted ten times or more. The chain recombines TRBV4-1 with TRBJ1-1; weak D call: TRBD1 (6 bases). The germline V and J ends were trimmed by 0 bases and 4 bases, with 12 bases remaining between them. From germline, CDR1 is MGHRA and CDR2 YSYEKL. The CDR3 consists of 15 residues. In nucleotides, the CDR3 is TGCGCCAGCAGCCAAGATCCCCAGGGGAGCACTGAAGCTTTCTTT. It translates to CASSQDPQGSTEAFF.

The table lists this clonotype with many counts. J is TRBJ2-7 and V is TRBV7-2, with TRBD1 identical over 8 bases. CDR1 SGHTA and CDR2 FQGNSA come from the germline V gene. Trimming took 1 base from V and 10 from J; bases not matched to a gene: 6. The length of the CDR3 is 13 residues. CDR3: CASSLGMDRAQYF. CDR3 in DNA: TGTGCCAGCAGCTTAGGGATGGACAGGGCCCAGTACTTC.

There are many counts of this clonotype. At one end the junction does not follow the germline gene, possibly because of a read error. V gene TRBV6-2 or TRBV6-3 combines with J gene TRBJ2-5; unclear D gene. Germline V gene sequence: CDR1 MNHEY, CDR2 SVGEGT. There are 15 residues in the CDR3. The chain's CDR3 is CASSTPFGTQETQSF. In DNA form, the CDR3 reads TGTGCCAGCAGTACCCCCTTCGGAACCCAGGAGACCCAGTCCTTC.

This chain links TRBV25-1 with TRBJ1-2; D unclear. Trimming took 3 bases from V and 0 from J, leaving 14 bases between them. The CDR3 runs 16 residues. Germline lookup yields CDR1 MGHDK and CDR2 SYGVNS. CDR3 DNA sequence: TGTGCCAGCAGTGAGAGTGAAGGGTTTCCTAACTATGGCTACACCTTC. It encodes CASSESEGFPNYGYTF.

This CDR3 reads CASSEGGRVTGELFF. The CDR3 DNA reads TGTGCCAGCAGTGAAGGGGGGCGCGTCACCGGGGAGCTGTTTTTT. The chain couples TRBV6-1 to TRBJ2-2; TRBD1 might be the D (6 bases). The length of the CDR3 is 15 residues. Germline CDR1 reads MNHNS; CDR2 reads SASEGT. V lost 1 base and J 4 bases, leaving 10 bases between the germline ends.

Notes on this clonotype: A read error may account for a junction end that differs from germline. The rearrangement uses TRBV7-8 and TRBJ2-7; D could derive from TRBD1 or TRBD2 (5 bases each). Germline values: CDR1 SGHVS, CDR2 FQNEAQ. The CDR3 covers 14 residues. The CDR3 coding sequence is TGCGCCAGCAGCTTGGGGGACGGGAACTACGAGCAGTACTTC. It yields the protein CASSLGDGNYEQYF.

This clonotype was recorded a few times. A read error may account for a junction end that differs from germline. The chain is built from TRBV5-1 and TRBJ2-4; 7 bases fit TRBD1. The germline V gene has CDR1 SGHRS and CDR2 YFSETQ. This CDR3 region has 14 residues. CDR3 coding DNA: TGCGCCAGCAGTGACTGGGACAGCAAAAACATTAAGTACTTC. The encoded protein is CASSDWDSKNIKYF. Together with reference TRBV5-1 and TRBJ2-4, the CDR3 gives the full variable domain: KAGVTQTPRYLIKTRGQQVTLSCSPISGHRSVSWYQQTPGQGLQFLFEYFSETQRNKGNFPGRFSGRQFSNSRSEMNVSTLELGDSALYLCASSDWDSKNIKYFGAGTRLSVL.

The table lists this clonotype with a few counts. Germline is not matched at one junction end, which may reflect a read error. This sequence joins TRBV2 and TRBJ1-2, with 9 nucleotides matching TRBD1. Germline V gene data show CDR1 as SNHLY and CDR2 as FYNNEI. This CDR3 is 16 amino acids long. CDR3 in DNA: TGTGCCAGCGGTGAACCGGGACAGGGCACTAACTATGGCTACACCTTC. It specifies CASGEPGQGTNYGYTF.

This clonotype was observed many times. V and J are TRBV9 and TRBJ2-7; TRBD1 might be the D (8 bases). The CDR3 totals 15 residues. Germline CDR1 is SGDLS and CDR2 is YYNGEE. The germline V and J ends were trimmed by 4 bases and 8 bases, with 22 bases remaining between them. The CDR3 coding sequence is TGTGCCAGCAGCCCCGAAACAGGGGGGGTATGGCAGCAGTACTTC. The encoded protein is CASSPETGGVWQQYF.

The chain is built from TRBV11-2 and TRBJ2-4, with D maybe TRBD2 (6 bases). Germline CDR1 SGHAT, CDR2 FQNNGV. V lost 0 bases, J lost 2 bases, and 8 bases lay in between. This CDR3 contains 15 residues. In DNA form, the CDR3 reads TGTGCCAGCAGCTTAGACGGGGGAACCAAAAACATTCAGTACTTC. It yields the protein CASSLDGGTKNIQYF.

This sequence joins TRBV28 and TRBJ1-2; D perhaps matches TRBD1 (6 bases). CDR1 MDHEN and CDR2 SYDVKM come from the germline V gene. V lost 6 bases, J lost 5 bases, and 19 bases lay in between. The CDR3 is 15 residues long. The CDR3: CASSPPVVRGYGYTF. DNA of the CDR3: TGTGCCAGCAGCCCCCCAGTGGTAAGGGGGTATGGCTACACCTTC.